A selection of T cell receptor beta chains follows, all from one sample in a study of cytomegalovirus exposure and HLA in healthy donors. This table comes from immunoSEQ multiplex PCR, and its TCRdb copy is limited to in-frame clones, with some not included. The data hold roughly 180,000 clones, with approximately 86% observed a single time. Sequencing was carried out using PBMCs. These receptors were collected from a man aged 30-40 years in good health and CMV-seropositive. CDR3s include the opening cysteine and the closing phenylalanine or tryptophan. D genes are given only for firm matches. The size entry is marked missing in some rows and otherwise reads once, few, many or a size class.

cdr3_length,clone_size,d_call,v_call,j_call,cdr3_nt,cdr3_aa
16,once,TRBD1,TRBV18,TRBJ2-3,TGTGCCAGCTCACCACGACAGGGGGCCGGCACAGATACGCAGTATTTT,CASSPRQGAGTDTQYF
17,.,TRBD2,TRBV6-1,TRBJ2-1,TGTGCCAGCAGTGAGCAAAAAGGCGGGAGCTCCTACAATGAGCAGTTCTTC,CASSEQKGGSSYNEQFF
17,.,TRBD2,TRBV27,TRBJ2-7,TGTGCCAGCAGTTTATCGAGACTACCCGGGAGGTTCTACGAGCAGTACTTC,CASSLSRLPGRFYEQYF
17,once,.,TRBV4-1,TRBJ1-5,TGCGCCAGCAGCCAAGCCCTCGGGGGCATGGGCAATCAGCCCCAGCATTTT,CASSQALGGMGNQPQHF
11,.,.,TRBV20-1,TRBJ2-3,TGCAGTGGACCGGGCCCAGATACGCAGTATTTT,CSGPGPDTQYF
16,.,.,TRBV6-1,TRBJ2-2,TGTGCCAGCAGAGAATCCGGGACGACGAACACCGGGGAGCTGTTTTTT,CASRESGTTNTGELFF
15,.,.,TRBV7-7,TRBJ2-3,TGTGCCAGCAGCGAACGGAACTTAGCCACAGATACGCAGTATTTT,CASSERNLATDTQYF
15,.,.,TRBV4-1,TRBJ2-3,TGCGCCAGCAGCCAAGACGGTCTAGCGACGGATACGCAGTATTTT,CASSQDGLATDTQYF
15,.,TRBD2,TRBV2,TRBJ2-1,TGTGCCAGCAGGGGAGGGACTAGCGGGGGCAATGAGCAGTTCTTC,CASRGGTSGGNEQFF
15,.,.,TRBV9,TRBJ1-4,TGTGCCAGCAGCCCGCGGGCGTCCGGTGGTGAAAAACTGTTTTTT,CASSPRASGGEKLFF
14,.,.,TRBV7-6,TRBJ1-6,TGTGCCAGCAGCCCTCGACAGCGTAATTCACCCCTCCACTTT,CASSPRQRNSPLHF
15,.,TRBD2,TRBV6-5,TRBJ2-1,TGTGCCAGCAGTTACTCGGCTAGCGGGAGCCTTGAGCAGTTCTTC,CASSYSASGSLEQFF
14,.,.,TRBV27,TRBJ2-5,TGTGCCAGCAGTTTCGGCACCCAGTTGGAGACCCAGTACTTC,CASSFGTQLETQYF
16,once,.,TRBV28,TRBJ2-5,TGTGCCAGCAGTTTATTTCAAACCGAGTACCAAGAGACCCAGTACTTC,CASSLFQTEYQETQYF
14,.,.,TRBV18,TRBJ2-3,TGTGCCAGCTCACGGGGGGCCGTCACAGATACGCAGTATTTT,CASSRGAVTDTQYF
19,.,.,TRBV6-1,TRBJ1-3,TGTGCCAGCAGTGAATTATTAAGGTCCGGGGGCCTGTCCGGAAACACCATATATTTT,CASSELLRSGGLSGNTIYF
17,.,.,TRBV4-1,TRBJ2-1,TGCGCCAGCAGCCAAGATTCTCAGGAGTTTGTTTTGAATGAGCAGTTCTTC,CASSQDSQEFVLNEQFF
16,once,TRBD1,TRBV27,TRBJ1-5,TGTGCCAGCAGTCCGGGACAGGGTTCTTTCAATCAGCCCCAGCATTTT,CASSPGQGSFNQPQHF
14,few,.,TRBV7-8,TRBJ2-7,TGTGCCAGCAGCTTAGCGGGGTCGGGCTACGAGCAGTACTTC,CASSLAGSGYEQYF
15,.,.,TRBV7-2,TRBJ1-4,TGTGCCAGCAGCCCATCGGGGGCCACTAATGAAAAACTGTTTTTT,CASSPSGATNEKLFF
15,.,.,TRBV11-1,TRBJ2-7,TGTGCCAGCAGCTTAGCGCGAGGAGCTACTCGGGAGCAGTACTTC,CASSLARGATREQYF
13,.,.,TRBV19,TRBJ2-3,TGTGCCAGTAGTATAGATCGAACAGATACGCAGTATTTT,CASSIDRTDTQYF
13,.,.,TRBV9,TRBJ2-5,TGTGCCAGCAGCGTAGAAGGTGGTGGGACCCAGTACTTC,CASSVEGGGTQYF
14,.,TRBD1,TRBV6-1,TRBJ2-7,TGTGCCAGCACCCAAGGGGACAGGGCCTACGAGCAGTACTTC,CASTQGDRAYEQYF
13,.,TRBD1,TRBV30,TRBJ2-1,TGTGCCTGGACCCAGGACAGGGGCAATGAGCAGTTCTTC,CAWTQDRGNEQFF
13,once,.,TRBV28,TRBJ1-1,TGTGCCAGCAGTCTAAGACAGCACACTGAAGCTTTCTTT,CASSLRQHTEAFF
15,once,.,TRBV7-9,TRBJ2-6,TGTGCCAGCAGCTTCGCGGCGGGCGGGGCCAACGTCCTGACTTTC,CASSFAAGGANVLTF
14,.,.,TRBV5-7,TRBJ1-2,TGTGCCAGCAGCGGTGAGAATCAACACTATGGCTACACCTTC,CASSGENQHYGYTF
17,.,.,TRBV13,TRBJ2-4,TGTGCCAGCAGGCATGGGGGGAGTGGACTAGCCAAAAACATTCAGTACTTC,CASRHGGSGLAKNIQYF
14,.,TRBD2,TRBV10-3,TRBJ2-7,TGTGCCATCAGTGTTACTAGCGGAGACTACGAGCAGTACTTC,CAISVTSGDYEQYF
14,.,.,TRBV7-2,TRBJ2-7,TGTGCCAGCAGCTTAAAAACAGGACCCTACGAGCAGTACTTC,CASSLKTGPYEQYF
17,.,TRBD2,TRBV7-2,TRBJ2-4,TGTGCCAGCAGCTTACTAGCGGGATTTCTCGCCAAAAACATTCAGTACTTC,CASSLLAGFLAKNIQYF
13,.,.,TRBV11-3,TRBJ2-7,TGTGCCAGCAGCTTAGCTGGGACGTGGGAGCAGTACTTC,CASSLAGTWEQYF
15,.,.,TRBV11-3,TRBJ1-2,TGTGCCAGCGCACCGGTGGGCAGGGGCAACTATGGCTACACCTTC,CASAPVGRGNYGYTF
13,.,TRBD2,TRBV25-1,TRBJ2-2,TGTGCCAGCAGTATGGGGGGGACCGGGGAGCTGTTTTTT,CASSMGGTGELFF
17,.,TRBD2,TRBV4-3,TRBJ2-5,TGCGCCAGCAGCCAAGATCGGAGCGGGGGGGCATATGAGACCCAGTACTTC,CASSQDRSGGAYETQYF
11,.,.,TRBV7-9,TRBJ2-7,TGTGCCAGCAGCGCAGGACCGGAGCAGTACTTC,CASSAGPEQYF
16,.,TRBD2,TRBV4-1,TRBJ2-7,TGCGCCAGCAGCCAAGACCCGGGACTAGCGGGATCCGAGCAGTACTTC,CASSQDPGLAGSEQYF
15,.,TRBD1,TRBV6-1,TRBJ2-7,TGTGCCAGCAGTGAAAACTGGACAGGGTCCTACGAGCAGTACTTC,CASSENWTGSYEQYF
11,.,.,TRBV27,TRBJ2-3,TGTGCCAGCAGGTCCACAGATACGCAGTATTTT,CASRSTDTQYF
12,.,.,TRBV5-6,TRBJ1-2,TGTGCCAGCAGCTGGAGCTTCTATGGCTACACCTTC,CASSWSFYGYTF
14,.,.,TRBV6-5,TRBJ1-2,TGTGCCAGCAGTTACCGGCTAGATAACTATGGCTACACCTTC,CASSYRLDNYGYTF